The rows below give T cell receptor beta chains drawn from one sample of a study of blood T cell repertoires in COVID-19. The method was immunoSEQ multiplex PCR; TCRdb's version includes in-frame clones alone and lacks a portion of them. This table has hundreds of thousands of clones, over 80% appearing once. The sample consisted of PBMCs or T cells enriched from blood (not recorded which). These receptors came from a man aged 30 to 45 who had recovered from COVID-19. Both conserved end residues are part of each CDR3. D genes are given only for firm matches. The listing skips clone size in some rows; elsewhere it reads once, few, many or a size class.

v_gene	j_gene	abundance	d_gene	CDR3aa	CDR3nt
TRBV28	TRBJ2-3	NA	NA	CASRQSRGDTQYF	TGTGCCAGCAGACAATCCAGGGGTGATACGCAGTATTTT
TRBV5-6	TRBJ1-1	NA	NA	CASSLALNTEAFF	TGTGCCAGCAGCTTGGCCCTTAACACTGAAGCTTTCTTT
TRBV6-5	TRBJ2-3	NA	TRBD1	CASSRQGAADTQYF	TGTGCCAGCAGTCGACAGGGGGCGGCAGATACGCAGTATTTT
TRBV10-1	TRBJ1-1	NA	NA	CASRDSAGEAFF	TGCGCCAGCAGGGATTCCGCCGGGGAAGCTTTCTTT
TRBV12-3/TRBV12-4	TRBJ1-2	NA	NA	CASTFGGDGYTF	TGTGCCAGCACCTTTGGCGGGGATGGCTACACCTTC
TRBV6-2/TRBV6-3	TRBJ2-5	many	TRBD2	CASSYGTSAETQYF	TGTGCCAGCAGTTACGGGACTAGCGCTGAGACCCAGTACTTC
TRBV6-5	TRBJ1-1	once	NA	CASSTTENTEAFF	TGTGCCAGCAGTACGACAGAAAACACTGAAGCTTTCTTT
TRBV28	TRBJ2-1	NA	TRBD2	CASSLSGLAGGSSYNEQFF	TGTGCCAGCAGTTTATCGGGACTAGCGGGAGGGAGCTCCTACAATGAGCAGTTCTTC
TRBV19	TRBJ1-5	NA	NA	CASSIKEQPQHF	TGTGCCAGTAGTATTAAAGAGCAGCCCCAGCATTTT
TRBV28	TRBJ2-5	NA	TRBD2	CATKRTSGKETQYF	TGTGCCACGAAACGGACTAGCGGAAAAGAGACCCAGTACTTC
TRBV5-4	TRBJ2-1	NA	NA	CASSPRMGESYNEQFF	TGTGCCAGCAGCCCTCGGATGGGAGAGTCCTACAATGAGCAGTTCTTC
TRBV11-2	TRBJ2-7	NA	NA	CASSLGTGPLYEQYF	TGTGCCAGCAGCTTAGGTACAGGGCCCCTCTACGAGCAGTACTTC
TRBV6-1	TRBJ2-5	NA	NA	CASSLLAGNQETQYF	TGTGCCAGCAGTCTACTGGCGGGGAACCAAGAGACCCAGTACTTC
TRBV5-1	TRBJ2-3	NA	NA	CASSLSGRGQRTDTQYF	TGCGCCAGCAGCTTGTCGGGGAGAGGACAGCGCACAGATACGCAGTATTTT
TRBV7-6	TRBJ2-7	NA	TRBD2	CASSHGFGGSSYEQYF	TGTGCCAGCAGCCATGGGTTCGGGGGGAGCTCCTACGAGCAGTACTTC
TRBV18	TRBJ2-1	NA	TRBD2	CASSPPGLAGGPYNEQFF	TGTGCCAGCTCACCGCCCGGACTAGCGGGAGGGCCGTACAATGAGCAGTTCTTC
TRBV12-3/TRBV12-4	TRBJ1-1	NA	NA	CATNLEINTEAFF	TGTGCCACCAATTTAGAAATAAACACTGAAGCTTTCTTT
TRBV18	TRBJ2-7	NA	NA	CASSLAGEHEQYF	TGTGCCAGCTCACTGGCAGGGGAACACGAGCAGTACTTC
TRBV18	TRBJ2-7	NA	NA	CASSPSGLNYEQYF	TGTGCCAGCTCACCTTCCGGGTTAAACTACGAGCAGTACTTC
TRBV27	TRBJ1-5	NA	TRBD1	CASSSRQGRQPQHF	TGTGCCAGCAGTTCCCGACAGGGACGGCAGCCCCAGCATTTT
TRBV24-1	TRBJ2-1	NA	NA	CATSAGRASSWQFF	TGTGCCACCAGTGCTGGCAGGGCAAGCAGTTGGCAGTTCTTC
TRBV5-1	TRBJ1-5	NA	TRBD1	CASSLAGTGNQPQHF	TGCGCCAGCAGCTTGGCCGGGACAGGCAATCAGCCCCAGCATTTT
TRBV24-1	TRBJ1-2	NA	NA	CATSDLVQGVYGYTF	TGTGCCACCAGTGATTTGGTACAGGGCGTATATGGCTACACCTTC
TRBV19	TRBJ1-5	NA	TRBD1	CASSTGTGGNQPQHF	TGTGCCAGTAGTACCGGGACAGGGGGCAATCAGCCCCAGCATTTT
TRBV7-2	TRBJ2-5	NA	TRBD2	CASSLSAGGETQYF	TGTGCCAGCAGCTTAAGTGCGGGAGGGGAGACCCAGTACTTC
TRBV6-5	TRBJ2-7	once	TRBD2	CASSYVAGGNYEQYF	TGTGCCAGCAGTTACGTCGCGGGGGGGAACTACGAGCAGTACTTC
TRBV24-1	TRBJ2-3	NA	NA	CATSDFGTGQEDTQYF	TGTGCCACCAGTGATTTTGGTACAGGTCAGGAAGATACGCAGTATTTT
TRBV15	TRBJ1-1	once	TRBD1	CATSRDNRGTEAFF	TGTGCCACCAGCAGAGATAACAGGGGCACTGAAGCTTTCTTT
TRBV6-2/TRBV6-3	TRBJ2-7	NA	TRBD2	CASSYTGGGSYEQYF	TGTGCCAGCAGTTACACGGGCGGGGGCTCCTACGAGCAGTACTTC
TRBV7-9	TRBJ1-1	NA	TRBD1	CASSSGQGVNTEAFF	TGTGCCAGCAGCTCCGGACAGGGCGTTAACACTGAAGCTTTCTTT
TRBV7-9	TRBJ2-2	NA	NA	CASSLGQGKAGELFF	TGTGCCAGCAGCTTAGGGCAGGGGAAGGCCGGGGAGCTGTTTTTT
TRBV3-1/TRBV3-2	TRBJ2-5	NA	NA	CASSQGGDPGEETQYF	TGTGCCAGCAGCCAAGGTGGAGACCCGGGGGAAGAGACCCAGTACTTC
TRBV5-1	TRBJ2-7	NA	TRBD1	CASSWGQGNAEQYF	TGCGCCAGCAGCTGGGGACAGGGAAACGCCGAGCAGTACTTC
TRBV7-9	TRBJ1-1	once	NA	CASSHSGDTEAFF	TGTGCCAGCAGCCACTCCGGGGACACTGAAGCTTTCTTT
TRBV4-1	TRBJ2-7	NA	TRBD2	CASSQGGLAGPETYEQYF	TGCGCCAGCAGCCAAGGGGGACTAGCGGGACCGGAAACCTACGAGCAGTACTTC
TRBV5-4	TRBJ2-5	few	NA	CASSKAAGGGQETQYF	TGTGCCAGCAGCAAAGCGGCAGGGGGAGGTCAAGAGACCCAGTACTTC
TRBV9	TRBJ1-3	NA	NA	CASSVLGGNTIYF	TGTGCCAGCAGCGTTCTAGGTGGAAACACCATATATTTT
TRBV6-2/TRBV6-3	TRBJ1-1	NA	TRBD1	CASSARTGAAEAFF	TGTGCCAGCAGTGCCCGAACAGGGGCCGCTGAAGCTTTCTTT
TRBV5-1	TRBJ1-2	NA	TRBD1	CASKIGTGEYGYTF	TGCGCCAGCAAGATTGGGACAGGGGAGTATGGCTACACCTTC
TRBV12-2	TRBJ2-7	NA	NA	CASRSTRTGTGPNLKQYF	TGTGCAAGTCGCTCAACCAGGACAGGGACAGGGCCAAATCTCAAGCAGTACTTC
TRBV3-1/TRBV3-2	TRBJ1-6	NA	NA	CASSPPGTRINSPLHF	TGTGCCAGCAGCCCCCCCGGGACACGAATCAATTCACCCCTCCACTTT
TRBV12-3/TRBV12-4	TRBJ2-2	NA	NA	CASKQQDTGELFF	TGTGCCAGCAAACAACAGGACACCGGGGAGCTGTTTTTT
TRBV9	TRBJ1-5	NA	NA	CASSDSRGQPQHF	TGTGCCAGCAGCGATAGCAGGGGTCAGCCCCAGCATTTT
TRBV10-3	TRBJ2-1	NA	TRBD2	CAISPGTSVTNEQFF	TGTGCCATCAGTCCGGGGACTAGCGTGACCAATGAGCAGTTCTTC
TRBV9	TRBJ2-7	NA	NA	CASSVDHSNYEQYF	TGTGCCAGCAGCGTAGATCACTCCAACTACGAGCAGTACTTC
TRBV5-8	TRBJ1-2	NA	NA	CASTVFDRSYGYTF	TGTGCCAGCACCGTTTTTGACAGGAGCTATGGCTACACCTTC
TRBV19	TRBJ1-6	NA	TRBD1	CATNQGQYNSPLHF	TGTGCCACCAACCAGGGACAGTATAATTCACCCCTCCACTTT
TRBV4-2	TRBJ1-3	NA	NA	CASSQDRSSGNTIYF	TGTGCCAGCAGCCAAGATCGCAGCTCTGGAAACACCATATATTTT
TRBV6-1	TRBJ1-1	NA	TRBD1	CASSGQGMIENTEAFF	TGTGCCAGCAGTGGACAGGGGATGATTGAGAACACTGAAGCTTTCTTT
TRBV3-1/TRBV3-2	TRBJ1-2	few	NA	CASSHRVSNYGYTF	TGTGCCAGCAGCCACAGGGTATCAAACTATGGCTACACCTTC